This T cell receptor beta chain appears in the sequencing data of a study of beta chain features in type 1 diabetes. Study conclusions and caveats: PCR might show a preference for shorter templates, equally across patients and controls.

This clone has a handful of counts. Its antigen is unidentified. The study reverse transcribed the entire isolated RNA, so it sequenced expressed TCRB transcripts. Libraries were prepared by immunoSEQ multiplex PCR; TCRdb keeps only in-frame clonotypes and omits some of them. The table records about 450,000 clones, about an eighth of them present only once. With 2 bases clipped from V and 4 bases from J, the junction kept 10 bases outside the gene matches. The CDR3 extends over 17 amino acids. CDR1 is SGHDN and CDR2 is FVKESK in the germline V gene. The origin of this receptor is a woman under 30 in good health. The chain employs TRBV14 and TRBJ2-1, with 8 bases lining up with TRBD2. Specimen: naive CD4+ T cells from blood. The CDR3 sequence is CASSQIFGSGTYNEQFF. The CDR3 nucleotides are TGTGCCAGCAGCCAAATCTTCGGTAGCGGGACGTACAATGAGCAGTTCTTC.